The T cell receptor (beta chain) described here comes from a study of blood T cells in healthy people across ages (dated by TCRdb to the mid-2010s). Notes on the research overall: In model experiments, template switching captured roughly one uniquely barcoded TCR beta cDNA molecule for every two T cells. The study measured age-related changes in TCR beta repertoire diversity using deep sequencing normalized with unique cDNA molecular identifiers. Donors were grouped into four age groups: young (average roughly 16 years), middle-aged (less than 40), aged (approximately 58) and long-lived (approximately 81). To avoid experimental bias, donors of different ages were randomly spread across the sequencing lanes. The study analyzed two additional independent replicas of 1 million unique cDNA reads from the same blood draw for two donors, one aged 18 to 29 and one aged 80 or older.

Overall study outcomes, separate from this receptor: The percentage of naive T cells measured by flow cytometry correlated strongly with observed TCR beta diversity. Total diversity estimates from one million sequenced T cells were considered lower bounds and underestimates. Observed TCR beta diversity per million T cells fell roughly linearly with age, and a significant reduction was already apparent by age around 36. Compared with the aged group, the long-lived group had more naive CD4+ T cells, fewer expanded clones and increased TCR diversity, suggesting age selection. Because profiling used bulk unsorted PBMCs, naive and antigen-experienced compartments could not be compared conclusively. Because donor CMV infection status was unknown, age-related changes in expanded clonotypes were potentially confounded.

Donors were 30 to 45 systemically healthy Caucasian individuals from Russia aged roughly 6 to 90 years. Around 9.8 milliliters of peripheral blood were collected from each donor into EDTA-treated Vacutainer tubes. PBMCs were isolated by Ficoll-Paque density-gradient centrifugation, with at least 7 million obtained per sample. Total RNA, at least 5 micrograms per sample, was extracted from PBMCs with Trizol reagent. For every donor, flow cytometry on a PBMC aliquot measured the percentage of naive CD45RAhigh/CD27high T cells. As regards this clonotype: The antigen it binds to is not known. Base qualities are missing; no much larger clone stands one base away.

Reading the germline V gene (reference sequence) gives CDR1 MNHNY and CDR2 SVGAGI. V and J lose 3 bases and 1 base, and a span of 10 bases separates them. The CDR3 runs 15 amino acids, cysteine and phenylalanine included. Only the CDR3 portion is preserved as DNA: 45 bases, with reading frame beginning at the first base. To prepare the library, 5' RACE was applied. The instrument given in TCRdb is Illumina HiSeq 2500. A second PCR of 7 to 11 cycles was performed with a sample-barcoded 5' primer and a J-beta primer mix. A unique molecular identifier was introduced onto each TCR beta cDNA molecule by a template-switch 5' adaptor carrying 12 random nucleotides. At least 2.5 million CDR3-containing paired-end reads were obtained from each sample. First-strand cDNA synthesis was performed from all RNA using the Mint cDNA synthesis kit, with priming by a TRBC-specific oligonucleotide. After uracil-DNA glycosylase treatment, a first 18-cycle PCR used universal primers M1SS and BC2_uni_R on all cDNA. As for the original processing: Normalization of each sample was performed by random selection of 1 million high-quality reads, each carrying a distinct molecular identifier. Instead of being binned into consensus sequences, reads that shared molecular identifiers were thrown out. MiTCR, with a Q25 quality threshold and the strictest error-elimination algorithm, was used for CDR3 identification, clonotype clustering and error correction. A nonparametric unseen species model using Euler transformation provided a lower-bound estimate of total TCR beta diversity. TCRdb reran the public reads through fastp at Q25 and MiXCR, keeping productive beta chains. A single entry per CDR3 protein holds the most common genes and DNA from its merged rows. These V and J calls rely on TCRdb rather than the paper's analysis. The sample contains more than 1.4 million distinct CDR3 sequences, 42% of them found a single time. The ten largest clones capture 7.9% of the sample.

The sequence was obtained from a woman aged 18 to 35 in good health. The chain couples TRBV6-6 to TRBJ1-5, with the D segment identity uncertain. Sequenced input: blood. The DNA sequence is TGTGCCAGCAGTTATGAGTATTTGAGCAATCAGCCCCAGCATTTT. Its protein is CASSYEYLSNQPQHF.